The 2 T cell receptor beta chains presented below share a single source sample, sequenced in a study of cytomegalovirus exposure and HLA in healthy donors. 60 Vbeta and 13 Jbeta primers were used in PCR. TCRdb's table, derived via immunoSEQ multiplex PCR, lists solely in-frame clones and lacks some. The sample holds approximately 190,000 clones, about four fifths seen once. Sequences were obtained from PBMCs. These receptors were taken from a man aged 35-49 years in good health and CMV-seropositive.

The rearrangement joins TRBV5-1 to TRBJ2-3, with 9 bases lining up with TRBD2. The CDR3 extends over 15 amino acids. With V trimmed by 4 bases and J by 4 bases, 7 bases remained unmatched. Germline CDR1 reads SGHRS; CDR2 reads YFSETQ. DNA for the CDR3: TGCGCCAGCAGCAGTAGCGGGAGTTTCGCAGATACGCAGTATTTT. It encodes CASSSSGSFADTQYF.

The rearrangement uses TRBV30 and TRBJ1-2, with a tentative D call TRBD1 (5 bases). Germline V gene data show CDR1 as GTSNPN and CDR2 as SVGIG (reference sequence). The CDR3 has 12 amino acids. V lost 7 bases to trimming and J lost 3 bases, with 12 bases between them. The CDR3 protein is CALLGGDYGYTF. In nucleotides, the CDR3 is TGTGCCTTGTTGGGGGGAGACTATGGCTACACCTTC.